Shown below are 32 T cell receptor beta chains from a single sample sequenced in a study of cytomegalovirus exposure and HLA in healthy donors. The primer mix had 60 Vbeta and 13 Jbeta primers. Method: immunoSEQ multiplex PCR; TCRdb's copy keeps in-frame clones and lacks some. The sample consists of 170,000 or so clones, over 60% of them appearing once. Sequenced material: PBMCs. Receptor source: a woman aged 25-40 years in good health and CMV-seronegative.

This clone was observed once. This sequence joins TRBV30 and TRBJ2-7; possible D gene TRBD1, 6 bases. V lost 2 bases to trimming and J lost 6 bases, with 17 bases between them. CDR1 and CDR2 (germline): GTSNPN, SVGIG (reference sequence). This CDR3 has 14 residues. The CDR3 coding sequence is TGTGCCTGGAGTTACCGGGACATTCGCGCCGAGCAGTACTTC. Its protein product is CAWSYRDIRAEQYF.

The genes are TRBV4-2 and TRBJ2-3, with TRBD2 identical over 9 bases. Trimming removed 4 bases from V and 3 bases from J; junction bases left unmatched: 5. CDR3 length: 15 residues. CDR1 and CDR2 from the germline V gene are LGHNA and YNFKEQ. The CDR3 DNA reads as TGTGCCAGCAGCCTAAAGACTAGCGGTACAGATACGCAGTATTTT. As protein: CASSLKTSGTDTQYF.

The chain is built from TRBV19 and TRBJ2-5; possibly TRBD2 for D (6 bases). The end of the DNA is better explained by TRBJ2-7, so the J call may be wrong. This CDR3 has 14 residues. In germline, CDR1 is LNHDA, CDR2 SQIVND (reference sequence). DNA of the CDR3: TGTGCCAGTAGTATAGGCGTGGGACTCTACGAGCAGTACTTC. Protein product: CASSIGVGLYEQYF.

J is TRBJ2-1 and V is TRBV28; TRBD2 is a possible D gene (5 bases). CDR1 and CDR2 from the germline V gene are MDHEN and SYDVKM. Trimming left V 3 bases short and J 5 bases short, with 14 bases between. The CDR3 loop spans 15 amino acids. CDR3 loop: CASSFIRGLNNEQFF. Written as DNA, the CDR3 is TGTGCCAGCAGTTTTATTCGGGGTTTAAACAATGAGCAGTTCTTC.

The chain recombines TRBV13 with TRBJ1-1; no reliable D call. Germline V CDR1 and CDR2: PRHDT, FYEKMQ (reference sequence). The CDR3 extends over 14 amino acids. V shed 0 bases and J shed 3 bases, with 8 bases lying between them. The CDR3 spells CASSLGQCYTEAFF. For the CDR3, the DNA is TGTGCCAGCAGCTTAGGACAGTGTTACACTGAAGCTTTCTTT.

This clone was detected a few times. CDR3 DNA sequence: TGTGCCAGCAGCCAAGTTTCTGCGGGAGGAGTCAATGAGCAGTTCTTC. It is translated as CASSQVSAGGVNEQFF. This chain connects TRBV4-2 to TRBJ2-1; 8 bases map to TRBD2. Germline V gives CDR1 LGHNA, CDR2 YNFKEQ. The trim removed 1 base at V and 6 bases at J, leaving 8 bases unmatched. This CDR3 spans 16 amino acids.

The chain employs TRBV5-1 and TRBJ2-5; D call uncertain. CDR1 SGHRS and CDR2 YFSETQ come from the germline V gene. Trimming left V 0 bases short and J 2 bases short, with 8 bases between. This CDR3 contains 14 residues. The CDR3 DNA sequence: TGCGCCAGCAGCTTGGGACACTCACAAGAGACCCAGTACTTC. Amino acids: CASSLGHSQETQYF.

The chain couples TRBV6-5 to TRBJ1-5, with 7 bases matching TRBD1. Germline V lookup: CDR1 MNHEY, CDR2 SVGAGI. V trimming: 6 bases; J trimming: 6 bases; junction bases outside the gene matches: 8. There are 14 residues in the CDR3. The CDR3 sequence is CASSLGQDSQPQHF. As DNA, the CDR3 is TGTGCCAGCAGCCTTGGACAGGACAGTCAGCCCCAGCATTTT.

The chain joins TRBV14 to TRBJ2-3; the D is unclear. The germline V and J ends were trimmed by 3 bases and 2 bases, with 15 bases remaining between them. Looked up from germline, CDR1 is SGHDN and CDR2 is FVKESK. The CDR3 loop spans 16 amino acids. CDR3 sequence reads: CASSHLYDQSTDTQYF. The CDR3, as DNA: TGTGCCAGCAGCCATTTGTATGATCAGTCCACAGATACGCAGTATTTT.

This chain connects TRBV7-9 to TRBJ1-2; TRBD1 is a possible D gene (6 bases). The CDR3 extends over 13 amino acids. Germline assignment: CDR1 SEHNR and CDR2 FQNEAQ (reference sequence). V was cut by 3 bases and J by 6 bases, with 11 bases left in between. The CDR3 DNA is TGTGCCAGCAGCTTCGCTGCAGGGGATGGCTACACCTTC. Residues: CASSFAAGDGYTF. The complete variable domain, with remaining parts taken from reference TRBV7-9 and TRBJ1-2, reads DTGVSQNPRHKITKRGQNVTFRCDPISEHNRLYWYRQTLGQGPEFLTYFQNEAQLEKSRLLSDRFSAERPKGSFSTLEIQRTEQGDSAMYLCASSFAAGDGYTFGSGTRLTVV.

This chain uses TRBV5-6 with TRBJ2-2; possible D gene TRBD1, 6 bases. The CDR3 runs 17 residues. CDR1 and CDR2 (germline): SGHDT, YYEEEE. V lost 4 bases to trimming and J lost 8 bases, with 24 bases between them. The CDR3 is CASSPIGIRDIGGELFF. As DNA, the CDR3 is TGTGCCAGCAGCCCGATCGGCATTCGGGACATTGGTGGGGAGCTGTTTTTT.

The table lists this clone with many counts. This rearrangement joins TRBV5-1 to TRBJ2-6, with 10 bases that match TRBD2. The CDR3 loop spans 19 amino acids. Germline-derived CDR1 and CDR2 are SGHRS and YFSETQ. J gave up 4 bases and V 0 bases, and 10 bases lay outside the gene matches. The chain's CDR3 is CASSLGQLAGVVGANVLTF. For the CDR3, the DNA is TGCGCCAGCAGCTTGGGGCAGCTAGCGGGAGTTGTGGGGGCCAACGTCCTGACTTTC.

The chain links TRBV7-3 to TRBJ2-7; 10 positions match TRBD2. With 3 bases clipped from V and 4 bases from J, the junction kept 18 bases outside the gene matches. Looked up from germline, CDR1 is SGHTA and CDR2 is FQGTGA. This CDR3 is built from 19 residues. The CDR3 region is CASSFGRGLYSGRNYEQYF. The CDR3 DNA reads as TGTGCCAGCAGCTTTGGTCGGGGATTATATAGCGGGAGGAATTACGAGCAGTACTTC. The full variable domain, in which reference TRBV7-3 and TRBJ2-7 provide the parts outside the CDR3, is GAGVSQTPSNKVTEKGKYVELRCDPISGHTALYWYRQSLGQGPEFLIYFQGTGAADDSGLPNDRFFAVRPEGSVSTLKIQRTERGDSAVYLCASSFGRGLYSGRNYEQYFGPGTRLTVT.

CDR3 in DNA: TGTGCCAGCAGCCCTCTAGCGCAAACTAGCACAGATACGCAGTATTTT. Protein product: CASSPLAQTSTDTQYF. This chain connects TRBV11-2 to TRBJ2-3; tentative D call: TRBD2 (6 bases). Per germline, CDR1 SGHAT and CDR2 FQNNGV. Trimming took 5 bases from V and 0 from J, leaving 15 bases between them. The CDR3 sequence is 16 residues long.

This clone was found a few times. The V gene is TRBV11-2, the J gene TRBJ2-5; TRBD1 is a possible D gene (6 bases). The germline V gene encodes CDR1 SGHAT and CDR2 FQNNGV. This CDR3 has 14 amino acids. Trimming shortened V by 7 bases and J by 1 base, and 13 bases separated the two germline ends. CDR3 in DNA: TGTGCCAGCATGTCGGGACACTTCCAAGAGACCCAGTACTTC. Residues: CASMSGHFQETQYF.

This rearrangement joins TRBV7-8 to TRBJ2-7; weak D call: TRBD2 (6 bases). Trimming left V 5 bases short and J 5 bases short, with 34 bases between. The length of the CDR3 is 20 residues. Germline-derived CDR1 and CDR2 are SGHVS and FQNEAQ. The CDR3 nucleotides read TGTGCCAGCAGCCCTCAAACGGACTACGGCCCCGATATGGATGTGCACGAGCAGTACTTC. Translation gives CASSPQTDYGPDMDVHEQYF.

This rearrangement joins TRBV7-9 to TRBJ1-1; D call uncertain. V was clipped by 3 bases and J by 1 base, with 6 bases between them. Looked up from germline, CDR1 is SEHNR and CDR2 is FQNEAQ (reference sequence). This CDR3 spans 13 amino acids. CDR3 bases: TGTGCCAGCAGCTTCGCCAGGAACACTGAAGCTTTCTTT. This encodes CASSFARNTEAFF.

The chain is built from TRBV2 and TRBJ2-7; 9 nucleotides align to TRBD1. CDR3 length: 13 amino acids. Per the germline V gene, CDR1 is SNHLY and CDR2 is FYNNEI. J lost 1 base, V lost 11 bases, and 6 bases had no gene match. The CDR3 spells CAGGQGRSYEQYF. The CDR3 bases are TGTGCCGGCGGACAGGGGAGATCCTACGAGCAGTACTTC.

The chain employs TRBV7-9 and TRBJ2-1; 10 bases fit TRBD2. There are 16 residues in the CDR3. Germline V gene data show CDR1 as SEHNR and CDR2 as FQNEAQ (reference sequence). V lost 5 bases to trimming and J lost 7 bases; unmatched junction nucleotides: 11. The CDR3 DNA reads as TGTGCCAGCAGCCCCAAAGCGGGAGGGTTGGGGAATGAGCAGTTCTTC. This encodes CASSPKAGGLGNEQFF.

This clone has just one count. The V gene is TRBV11-2, the J gene TRBJ2-3; 9 bases line up with TRBD2. This CDR3 has 16 residues. The germline V gene encodes CDR1 SGHAT and CDR2 FQNNGV. Unmatched junction bases numbered 9, after V lost 6 bases and J lost 2 bases. The CDR3 nucleotides read TGTGCCAGCAGTCTTAGTAGCGGGAGACCCACAGATACGCAGTATTTT. Translating it yields CASSLSSGRPTDTQYF.

V usage is TRBV6-1 and J usage is TRBJ2-5; D perhaps matches TRBD2 (5 bases). Germline V gene data show CDR1 as MNHNS and CDR2 as SASEGT. The CDR3 runs to 12 residues. The V gene lost 6 bases and the J gene lost 2 bases, with 7 bases spanning the gap. CDR3: CASSQRQETQYF. The CDR3 coding sequence is TGTGCCAGCAGCCAGCGGCAAGAGACCCAGTACTTC.

In its sample, this clone was seen once. The CDR3 DNA is TGTGCCACCAGCCTTAGACAGGGGAGGCGAGAGACCCAGTACTTC. This encodes CATSLRQGRRETQYF. This chain connects TRBV15 to TRBJ2-5; TRBD1 matches at 8 bases. Unmatched junction bases numbered 9, after V lost 5 bases and J lost 4 bases. This CDR3 comprises 15 residues. CDR1 and CDR2 from the germline V gene are LNHNV and YYDKDF (reference sequence).

The rearrangement links TRBV18 to TRBJ2-3; TRBD1 matches 7 bases. This CDR3 spans 17 amino acids. Germline values: CDR1 KGHSH, CDR2 LQKENI. The trim removed 2 bases at V and 0 bases at J, leaving 8 bases unmatched. Here the CDR3 DNA reads TGTGCCAGCTCACCATACATTGACAGGGTTAGCACAGATACGCAGTATTTT. Translating it yields CASSPYIDRVSTDTQYF.

The chain combines TRBV6-5 with TRBJ2-1, with TRBD2 as a possible D gene (6 bases). From germline, CDR1 is MNHEY and CDR2 SVGAGI. The V end was cut by 3 bases, the J end by 4 bases, with 13 bases between. This CDR3 has 15 residues. CDR3 in DNA: TGTGCCAGCAGTTATACCGGTGGGGGGTACAATGAGCAGTTCTTC. Its protein is CASSYTGGGYNEQFF.

The genes are TRBV29-1 and TRBJ2-1; D ambiguous. Germline CDR1 and CDR2: SQVTM and ANQGSEA. Trimming cost V 5 bases and J 5 bases, with 19 bases left between them. The CDR3 spans 15 residues. The CDR3 reads CSVPQTLLQHNEQFF. The CDR3 bases are TGCAGCGTTCCCCAGACACTGCTTCAACACAATGAGCAGTTCTTC.

The chain joins TRBV9 to TRBJ2-3; 8 bases fit TRBD2. The CDR3 consists of 17 residues. With 1 base clipped from V and 5 bases from J, the junction kept 12 bases outside the gene matches. Germline-derived CDR1 and CDR2 are SGDLS and YYNGEE. CDR3 region: CASSVKRTSPGIDTQYF. As DNA, the CDR3 is TGTGCCAGCAGCGTAAAAAGGACTAGCCCGGGGATAGATACGCAGTATTTT. The full variable domain, its missing parts supplied by reference TRBV9 and TRBJ2-3, is DSGVTQTPKHLITATGQRVTLRCSPRSGDLSVYWYQQSLDQGLQFLIQYYNGEERAKGNILERFSAQQFPDLHSELNLSSLELGDSALYFCASSVKRTSPGIDTQYFGPGTRLTVL.

The chain employs TRBV2 and TRBJ1-1; D is unresolved. The CDR3 covers 15 residues. The V end lost 4 bases, the J end lost 1 base, and 13 bases lay between the germline ends. Germline V gene lookup returns CDR1 SNHLY and CDR2 FYNNEI. This chain's CDR3 is CASSGESEWNTEAFF. CDR3 nucleotides: TGTGCCAGCAGTGGGGAGAGCGAGTGGAACACTGAAGCTTTCTTT. Filled out from reference TRBV2 and TRBJ1-1, the complete variable domain reads EPEVTQTPSHQVTQMGQEVILRCVPISNHLYFYWYRQILGQKVEFLVSFYNNEISEKSEIFDDQFSVERPDGSNFTLKIRSTKLEDSAMYFCASSGESEWNTEAFFGQGTRLTVV.

The chain employs TRBV7-2 and TRBJ2-3, with D tentatively TRBD1 (5 bases). V lost 6 bases to trimming and J lost 0 bases, with 13 bases between them. This CDR3 contains 15 residues. Germline-derived CDR1 and CDR2 are SGHTA and FQGNSA. The CDR3 region has the DNA TGTGCCAGCAGTTTGGACACGATCAGCACAGATACGCAGTATTTT. Its translation: CASSLDTISTDTQYF.

A single count supports this clone. V gene TRBV5-1 combines with J gene TRBJ1-2; 9 bases map to TRBD1. J was trimmed by 2 bases and V by 6 bases; bases with no gene match: 11. From germline, CDR1 is SGHRS and CDR2 YFSETQ. This CDR3 spans 16 amino acids. The CDR3 coding sequence is TGCGCCAGCATCAGAAGTCCTGGGACAGGGAACTATGGCTACACCTTC. Protein sequence: CASIRSPGTGNYGYTF. Supplemented by reference TRBV5-1 and TRBJ1-2, the full variable domain reads KAGVTQTPRYLIKTRGQQVTLSCSPISGHRSVSWYQQTPGQGLQFLFEYFSETQRNKGNFPGRFSGRQFSNSRSEMNVSTLELGDSALYLCASIRSPGTGNYGYTFGSGTRLTVV.

This clone was seen a handful of times. CDR3 loop: CASSFRDRGREQYF. For the CDR3, the DNA is TGTGCCAGCAGCTTCCGGGACAGGGGACGCGAGCAGTACTTC. The chain is built from TRBV7-2 and TRBJ2-7; TRBD1 agrees at 10 bases. J lost 6 bases, V lost 3 bases, and 5 bases had no gene match. The germline V gene encodes CDR1 SGHTA and CDR2 FQGNSA. The CDR3 covers 14 residues.

The rearrangement joins TRBV5-1 to TRBJ1-1, with 9 bases fitting TRBD1. V lost 3 bases, J lost 6 bases, and 9 bases stayed unmatched. The CDR3 has 15 residues. Germline lookup yields CDR1 SGHRS and CDR2 YFSETQ. The DNA of the CDR3 is TGCGCCAGCAGCTCGGGGACAGGGAATGGGGCTGAAGCTTTCTTT. It specifies CASSSGTGNGAEAFF.

The V gene is TRBV9, the J gene TRBJ1-6; D unresolved. The CDR3 is made up of 14 amino acids. V lost 0 bases, J lost 10 bases, and 11 bases lay in between. Germline V lookup: CDR1 SGDLS, CDR2 YYNGEE. The CDR3 spells CASSVVGGRSPLHF. DNA of the CDR3: TGTGCCAGCAGCGTAGTGGGAGGGAGGTCACCCCTCCACTTT.